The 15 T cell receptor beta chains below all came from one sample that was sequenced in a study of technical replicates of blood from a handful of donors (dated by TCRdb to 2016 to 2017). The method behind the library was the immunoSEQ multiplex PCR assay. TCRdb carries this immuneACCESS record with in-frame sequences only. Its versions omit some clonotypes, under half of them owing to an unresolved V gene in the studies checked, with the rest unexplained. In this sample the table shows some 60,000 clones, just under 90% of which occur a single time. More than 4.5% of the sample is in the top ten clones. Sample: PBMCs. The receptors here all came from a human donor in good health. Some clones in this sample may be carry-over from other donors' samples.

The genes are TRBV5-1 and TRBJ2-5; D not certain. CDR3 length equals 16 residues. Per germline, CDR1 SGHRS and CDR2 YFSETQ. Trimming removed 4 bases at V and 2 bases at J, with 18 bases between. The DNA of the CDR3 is TGCGCCAGCAGCCCGAAACAACCAGGCCCTCAAGAGACCCAGTACTTC. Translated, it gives CASSPKQPGPQETQYF.

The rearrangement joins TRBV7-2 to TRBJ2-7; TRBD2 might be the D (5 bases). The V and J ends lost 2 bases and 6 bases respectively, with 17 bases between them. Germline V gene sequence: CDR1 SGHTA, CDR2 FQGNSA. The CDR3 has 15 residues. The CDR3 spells CASSLMRADPREQYF. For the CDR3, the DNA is TGTGCCAGCAGCTTAATGCGGGCCGACCCTCGCGAGCAGTACTTC.

This CDR3 is CASSEPTSVGSYEQYF. Written as DNA, the CDR3 is TGTGCCAGCAGCGAACCGACTAGCGTCGGCTCCTACGAGCAGTACTTC. The genes are TRBV7-6 and TRBJ2-7; 8 positions agree with TRBD2. The ends lost 5 bases at V and 0 bases at J; junction bases unmatched: 9. Germline assignment: CDR1 SGHVS and CDR2 FNYEAQ. The CDR3 runs 16 residues.

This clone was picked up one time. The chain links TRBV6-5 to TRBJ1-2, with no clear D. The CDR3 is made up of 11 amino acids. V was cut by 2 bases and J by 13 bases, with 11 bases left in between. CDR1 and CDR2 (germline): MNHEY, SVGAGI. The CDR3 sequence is CASSYPGEATF. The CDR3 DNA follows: TGTGCCAGCAGTTACCCCGGGGAAGCCACCTTC.

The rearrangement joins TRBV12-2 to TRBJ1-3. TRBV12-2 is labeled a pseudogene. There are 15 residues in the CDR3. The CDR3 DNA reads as TGTGCAAGTCGCTTCCGAGGGTTCTCTGGAAACACCATATATTTT. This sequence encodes CASRFRGFSGNTIYF.

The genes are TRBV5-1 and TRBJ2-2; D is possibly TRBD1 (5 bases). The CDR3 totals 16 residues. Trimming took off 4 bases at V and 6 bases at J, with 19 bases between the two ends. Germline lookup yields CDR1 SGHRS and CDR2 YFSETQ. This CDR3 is CASSPAPSGIPGELFF. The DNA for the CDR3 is TGCGCCAGCAGCCCTGCCCCCTCAGGGATCCCCGGGGAGCTGTTTTTT.

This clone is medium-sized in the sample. The CDR3 DNA reads TGTGCCAGCAGCTCAAAACCGAGCAGGGCGAGGACCGGGGAGCTGTTTTTT. This translates into CASSSKPSRARTGELFF. V and J are TRBV7-3 and TRBJ2-2; TRBD1 is a possible D gene (5 bases). V lost 4 bases and J lost 5, with 20 bases in between. CDR1 and CDR2 (germline): SGHTA, FQGTGA. CDR3 size: 17 residues.

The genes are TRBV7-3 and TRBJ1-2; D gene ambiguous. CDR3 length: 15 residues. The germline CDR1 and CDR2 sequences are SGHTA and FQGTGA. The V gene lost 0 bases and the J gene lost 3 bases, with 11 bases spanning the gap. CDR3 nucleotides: TGTGCCAGCAGCTTAACCTCTGGAGTCGACTATGGCTACACCTTC. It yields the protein CASSLTSGVDYGYTF.

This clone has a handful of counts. In nucleotides, the CDR3 is TGCGCCAGCAGCCGTGGGAGACAGGGAGTGGAGCCCCTCCACTTT. This encodes CASSRGRQGVEPLHF. The V and J genes are TRBV4-3 and TRBJ1-6; 7 nucleotides line up with TRBD1. Germline values: CDR1 LGHNA, CDR2 YSLEER. The CDR3 runs to 15 residues. Trimming at V came to 4 bases and at J to 13 bases, leaving 13 bases not matched to a gene.

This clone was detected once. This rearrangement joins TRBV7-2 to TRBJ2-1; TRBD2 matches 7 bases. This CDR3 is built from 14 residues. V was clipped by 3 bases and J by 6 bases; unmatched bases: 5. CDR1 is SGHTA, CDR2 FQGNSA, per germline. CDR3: CASSLGTSVNEQFF. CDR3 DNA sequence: TGTGCCAGCAGCTTGGGAACTAGCGTCAATGAGCAGTTCTTC.

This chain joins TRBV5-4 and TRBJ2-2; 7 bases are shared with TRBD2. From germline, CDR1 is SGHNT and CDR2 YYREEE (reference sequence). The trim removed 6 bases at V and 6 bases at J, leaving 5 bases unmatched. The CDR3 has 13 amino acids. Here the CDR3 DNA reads TGTGCCAGCAATTCCCGGGGGGCCGGGGAGCTGTTTTTT. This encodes CASNSRGAGELFF.

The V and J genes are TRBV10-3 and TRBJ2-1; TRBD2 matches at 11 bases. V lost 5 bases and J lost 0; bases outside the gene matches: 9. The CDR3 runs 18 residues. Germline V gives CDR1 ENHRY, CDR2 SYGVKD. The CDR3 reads CAISTELAGASSYNEQFF. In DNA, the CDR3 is TGTGCCATCAGTACGGAACTAGCGGGGGCCAGCTCCTACAATGAGCAGTTCTTC.

CDR3 region: CASSFKLLAVQETQYF. The CDR3 DNA is TGTGCCAGCAGCTTTAAACTATTGGCGGTACAAGAGACCCAGTACTTC. The V call is TRBV5-6, the J call TRBJ2-5; D is ambiguous. V dropped 2 bases and J dropped 2 bases, with 16 bases sitting between them. This CDR3 is 16 amino acids long. Germline loops: CDR1 SGHDT, CDR2 YYEEEE.

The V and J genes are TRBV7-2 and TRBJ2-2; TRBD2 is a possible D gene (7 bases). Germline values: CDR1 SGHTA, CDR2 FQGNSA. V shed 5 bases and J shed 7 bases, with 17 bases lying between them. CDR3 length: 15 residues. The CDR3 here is CASSPPGGLDGELFF. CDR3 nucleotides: TGTGCCAGCAGCCCTCCGGGGGGCCTCGACGGGGAGCTGTTTTTT.

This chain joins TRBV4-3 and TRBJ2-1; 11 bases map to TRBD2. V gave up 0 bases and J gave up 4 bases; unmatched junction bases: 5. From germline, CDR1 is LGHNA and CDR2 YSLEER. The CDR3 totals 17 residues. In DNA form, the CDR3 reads TGCGCCAGCAGCCAAGATAGGCTAGCGGGAGGTTACAATGAGCAGTTCTTC. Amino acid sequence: CASSQDRLAGGYNEQFF.